The sequence of this T cell receptor beta chain was determined in a study of T-cell reconstitution after alpha-beta-depleted transplantation in children. Preparation of the TCRbeta library was carried out with unique molecular identifiers. Via MiXCR, TCRdb re-called the PCR reads, giving one row per CDR3 protein. The table shows a few hundred thousand distinct CDR3 sequences, with approximately 42% occurring only once. This CDR3 spans 16 amino acids. Germline assignment: CDR1 SGHDT and CDR2 YYEEEE. Trimming cost V 7 bases and J 0 bases, with 19 bases left between them. The source material was PBMCs, sampled before TCRalphabeta/CD19-depleted stem cell transplant. The sequence was collected from a girl aged 2 to 9 with aplastic anemia, due to receive a stem cell transplant. This rearrangement joins TRBV5-6 to TRBJ2-5, with unresolved D. The CDR3 DNA follows: TGTGCCAGCTCCACGATGTCGTACACGTACCAAGAGACCCAGTACTTC. Protein product: CASSTMSYTYQETQYF. The variable domain in full, completed from reference TRBV5-6 and TRBJ2-5, reads DAGVTQSPTHLIKTRGQQVTLRCSPKSGHDTVSWYQQALGQGPQFIFQYYEEEERQRGNFPDRFSGHQFPNYSSELNVNALLLGDSALYLCASSTMSYTYQETQYFGPGTRLLVL.